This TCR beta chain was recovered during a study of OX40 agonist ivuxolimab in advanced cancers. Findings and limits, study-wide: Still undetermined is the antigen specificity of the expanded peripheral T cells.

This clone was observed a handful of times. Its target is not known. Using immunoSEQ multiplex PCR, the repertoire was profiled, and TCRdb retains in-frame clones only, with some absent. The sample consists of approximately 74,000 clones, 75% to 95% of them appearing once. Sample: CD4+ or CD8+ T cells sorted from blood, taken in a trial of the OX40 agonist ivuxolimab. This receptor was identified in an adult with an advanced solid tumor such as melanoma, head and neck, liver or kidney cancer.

In DNA form, the CDR3 reads TGCGCCAGCAGCCAATCACGGGGGCACAACACTGAAGCTTTCTTT. Encoded protein: CASSQSRGHNTEAFF. This chain links TRBV4-1 with TRBJ1-1, with a weak D call TRBD1 (6 bases). The CDR3 has 15 amino acids. CDR1 is MGHRA and CDR2 is YSYEKL in the germline V gene. V dropped 2 bases and J dropped 2 bases, with 12 bases sitting between them.